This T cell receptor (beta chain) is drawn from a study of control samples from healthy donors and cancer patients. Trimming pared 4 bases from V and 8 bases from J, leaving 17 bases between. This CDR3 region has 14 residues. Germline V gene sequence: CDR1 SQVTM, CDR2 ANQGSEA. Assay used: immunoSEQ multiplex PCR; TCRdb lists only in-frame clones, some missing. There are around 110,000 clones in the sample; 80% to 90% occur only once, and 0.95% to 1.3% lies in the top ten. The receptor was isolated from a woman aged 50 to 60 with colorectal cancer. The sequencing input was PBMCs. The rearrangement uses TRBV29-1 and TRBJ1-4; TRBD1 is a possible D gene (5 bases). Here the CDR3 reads CSVAKGSRGEKLFF. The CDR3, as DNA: TGCAGCGTTGCGAAGGGTTCTCGGGGGGAAAAACTGTTTTTT. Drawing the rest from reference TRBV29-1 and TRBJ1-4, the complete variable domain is SAVISQKPSRDICQRGTSLTIQCQVDSQVTMMFWYRQQPGQSLTLIATANQGSEATYESGFVIDKFPISRPNLTFSTLTVSNMSPEDSSIYLCSVAKGSRGEKLFFGSGTQLSVL.